This T cell receptor (beta chain) appears in the sequencing data of a study of Ad26.COV2.S vaccination and SARS-CoV-2 variants. Whole-study context: Dosing was one shot or two shots 56 days apart.

This clone came up once. The antigen is unknown. Regarding the study as a whole: Possibly, TCR breadth and depth analyses underestimated total T cell responses. Spike-specific TCR breadth in vaccine recipients exceeded that seen in placebo recipients.

Treatment defined: around 19 received Ad26.COV2.S at low or high dose, single or two shots; roughly five received placebo; per-sample allocation not given. Day 63 following the first vaccine or placebo injection was when the samples were taken. Immunization relied on an Ad26 vector, which expressed Wuhan-strain SARS-CoV-2 spike. Trimming took off 8 bases at V and 3 bases at J, with 11 bases between the two ends. The CDR3 has 12 amino acids. Germline lookup yields CDR1 LNHNV and CDR2 YYDKDF (reference sequence). The data were produced by immunoSEQ multiplex PCR, yet TCRdb's version contains in-frame clones alone and is incomplete. The sample contains about 400,000 clones, about 91% of which appear only once.

The material was peripheral blood, obtained in a trial of Ad26.COV2.S vaccine versus placebo. The origin of this receptor is a person aged 18 to 65 who received the Ad26.COV2.S COVID-19 vaccine or a placebo. V usage is TRBV15 and J usage is TRBJ2-7, with D unresolved. The CDR3 protein is CATGRDFYEQYF. CDR3 DNA sequence: TGTGCCACCGGAAGGGATTTCTACGAGCAGTACTTC.